The T cell receptor beta chain described here comes from a study of read filtering for tumor transcriptome and immune sequencing. The length of the CDR3 is 15 residues. The V segment lost 6 bases and the J segment 5 bases; nucleotides outside the gene matches: 8. Germline lookup yields CDR1 SGHDT and CDR2 YYEEEE. This library used about 360 ng RNA and molecular barcoded adaptors spanning alpha/delta and beta/gamma chains. TCRdb re-called the reads through MiXCR, storing one row per CDR3 protein. This repertoire shows approximately 61,000 distinct CDR3 sequences, about 19% found once; its top ten account for more than 13%. This clonotype was observed many times.

Sequences were obtained from a population of CD138-negative cells sorted from bone marrow. The chain is built from TRBV5-6 and TRBJ1-6; 7 nucleotides line up with TRBD1. This clonotype was sampled from a donor at least 40 years old with multiple myeloma. The CDR3 spells CASNYMTGNNSPLHF. The CDR3 nucleotides are TGTGCCAGCAACTACATGACAGGGAATAATTCACCCCTCCACTTT.